Listed below are T cell receptor beta chains from one sample, sequenced in a study of CD8 T cells in Susac syndrome. Using its own MiXCR run on the immunoSEQ multiplex PCR reads, TCRdb lists one record per CDR3 protein. This table holds about 300,000 distinct CDR3 sequences, approximately 91% found once. Source material: CD8+ T cells from PBMCs. These receptors were taken from a human donor with multiple sclerosis. CDR3s leave out the opening cysteine and the closing phenylalanine or tryptophan. A D gene is named only where the DNA matches it firmly. Clone size is shown for a subset of rows, as once, few, many or a class of expanded clone.

clone_size	d_call	v_call	cdr3_aa
NA	NA	TRBV7-9	ASSLDDRLDQPQH
NA	TRBD2	TRBV3-1	ASSQDSGYSYNEQF
once	TRBD1	TRBV5-1	ASSPGQGTATEAF
NA	NA	TRBV27	ASRPGLNSPLH
NA	NA	TRBV19	ASSMVGEQF
NA	NA	TRBV6-2/TRBV6-3	ASSSLAQGHTDTQY
once	NA	TRBV2	ASSGYSPYNEQF
NA	TRBD2	TRBV5-1	ASSSTSGGTDTQY
NA	NA	TRBV2	ASRTAIIDEKLF
NA	TRBD2	TRBV28	ASSILRPAGDNEQF